This T cell receptor beta chain stems from a study of OX40 agonist ivuxolimab in advanced cancers. Study-level findings and limits: The study observed clonal expansion of CD4+ and CD8+ blood T cells by week 6 at 0.1 to 3.0 mg/kg.

Assay: immunoSEQ multiplex PCR; the TCRdb copy retains only in-frame clones and omits some. This table has about 130,000 clones, around 92% appearing once. Remarks on this clone: What it recognizes is unknown.

V was clipped by 6 bases and J by 2 bases, with 11 bases between them. The length of the CDR3 is 13 residues. CDR1 is SGHTA and CDR2 is FQGNSA in the germline V gene. The chain has TRBV7-2 and TRBJ2-7; D is tentatively TRBD1 or TRBD2 (5 bases each). Sequenced material: CD4+ or CD8+ T cells sorted from blood, taken in a trial of the OX40 agonist ivuxolimab. The TCR originated in an adult with an advanced solid tumor such as melanoma, head and neck, liver or kidney cancer. In DNA form, the CDR3 reads TGTGCCAGCAGAAGTGGGACCGCCTACGAGCAGTACTTC. It is translated as CASRSGTAYEQYF.